These 8 T cell receptor beta chains were all obtained from the same sample, sequenced in a study of human T cells and chemical hapten exposure. Time point defined: patch test 1, 2 weeks after DPC sensitization. The treatment is: therapeutic diphenylcyclopropenone sensitization with weekly scalp DPC. One entry per CDR3 protein, called by TCRdb with MiXCR from the RACE reads. The sample includes some 180,000 distinct CDR3 sequences, about 22% of them seen just once. This specimen consisted of whole blood, obtained in connection with sensitization to the hapten diphenylcyclopropenone (DPC). These receptor sequences come from a woman between 45 and 65 years old with alopecia areata. Some clones in this sample may be carry-over from other donors' samples.

This clonotype was seen a handful of times. Here the CDR3 DNA reads TGCAGCGTTGACCGGGGGCAACCCCCGAACACTGAAGCTTTCTTT. This gives the protein CSVDRGQPPNTEAFF. The chain joins TRBV29-1 to TRBJ1-1, with D perhaps TRBD1 (6 bases). Germline V gene data show CDR1 as SQVTM and CDR2 as ANQGSEA. Trimming removed 3 bases at V and 1 base at J, with 15 bases between. CDR3 length equals 15 residues.

The rearrangement joins TRBV6-5 to TRBJ2-5; D not resolved. Germline values: CDR1 MNHEY, CDR2 SVGAGI. The CDR3 is 14 amino acids. The V end lost 4 bases, the J end lost 5 bases, and 14 bases lay between the germline ends. The CDR3 DNA follows: TGTGCCAGCAGTTTAGAGACTCATGCGGAGACCCAGTACTTC. It is translated as CASSLETHAETQYF.

The rearrangement links TRBV27 to TRBJ2-2; D gene ambiguous. Germline values: CDR1 MNHEY, CDR2 SMNVEV (reference sequence). The CDR3 has 15 residues. Between the trimmed V and J ends, which lost 6 bases and 0 bases, there was a span of 11 bases. The CDR3 loop reads CASSLTDANTGELFF. The DNA for the CDR3 is TGTGCCAGCAGCTTGACGGATGCGAACACCGGGGAGCTGTTTTTT.

A few counts support this clonotype. The DNA of the CDR3 is TGTGCCAGCAGTTTGGGGGGCTTCACAGATACGCAGTATTTT. It yields the protein CASSLGGFTDTQYF. The chain employs TRBV27 and TRBJ2-3; tentatively, D is TRBD1 or TRBD2 (6 bases each). Trimming removed 3 bases at V and 2 bases at J, with 9 bases between. Germline CDR1 is MNHEY and CDR2 is SMNVEV (reference sequence). The CDR3 sequence is 14 residues long.

A few counts support this clonotype. The rearrangement links TRBV11-1 to TRBJ2-7, with 10 bases that match TRBD1. The trim removed 5 bases at V and 3 bases at J, leaving 10 bases unmatched. CDR1 is SGHAT and CDR2 is FQDESV in the germline V gene (reference sequence). The CDR3 consists of 16 residues. The CDR3 reads CASSPHRGQGHYEQYF. In nucleotides, the CDR3 is TGTGCCAGCAGCCCACACCGGGGACAGGGGCACTACGAGCAGTACTTC.

This clonotype has ten or more counts. This rearrangement joins TRBV28 to TRBJ2-7, with no clear D. V lost 3 bases and J 6 bases, leaving 9 bases between the germline ends. This CDR3 has 12 amino acids. In germline, CDR1 is MDHEN, CDR2 SYDVKM. The CDR3 reads CASSLLGSEQYF. The CDR3, as DNA: TGTGCCAGCAGTTTGCTTGGCTCCGAGCAGTACTTC.

The chain has TRBV29-1 and TRBJ2-1, with TRBD1 matching over 9 bases. The V gene's germline CDR1 is SQVTM and CDR2 ANQGSEA. The CDR3 contains 13 residues. The junction had 8 bases not matched to a gene; V was cut back by 5 bases and J by 9 bases. The chain's CDR3 is CSVSGTGHGEQFF. As DNA, the CDR3 is TGCAGCGTTTCCGGGACAGGGCACGGTGAGCAGTTCTTC.

This clonotype was detected only a few times. The J gene is TRBJ2-7, the V gene TRBV20-1; 7 bases are shared with TRBD2. CDR1 is DFQATT, CDR2 SNEGSKA, per germline (reference sequence). V dropped 7 bases and J dropped 3; count of bases not matched to a gene: 3. CDR3 length: 11 amino acids. The CDR3 region is CSVSSGYEQYF. DNA for the CDR3: TGCAGTGTCTCTAGCGGCTACGAGCAGTACTTC.